This T cell receptor (beta chain) appears in the sequencing data of a study of T cell responses to AZD1222 COVID-19 vaccine. Libraries were prepared by immunoSEQ multiplex PCR; TCRdb keeps only in-frame clonotypes and omits some of them. Of about 140,000 clones in the sample, 90% were seen once. Study-level findings and limits: Only 5 or 6 people who got AZD1222 tested seropositive at baseline. Vaccination with two AZD1222 doses was followed by a rise in Spike-specific TCR breadth and depth.

This clone has just one count. Its cognate antigen is unknown. This CDR3 has 15 residues. Deletions cut 6 bases from V and 6 bases from J, with 17 bases between. This TCR was sampled from an adult in good health. The sequenced sample was peripheral blood, obtained on day 0 of AZD1222 vaccination. The chain couples TRBV23-1 to TRBJ2-2; maybe TRBD2 (5 bases). TRBV23-1 qualifies as an ORF whose function is uncertain. The CDR3 region is CASRETGSGAGELFF. CDR3 DNA sequence: TGCGCCAGCAGGGAAACGGGATCTGGGGCCGGGGAGCTGTTTTTT.